These T cell receptor beta chains were read from a single sample in a study of T cells in Graves' hyperthyroidism and ophthalmopathy. TCRdb ran MiXCR on the multiplex PCR reads and lists one entry per CDR3 protein. The data show roughly 500,000 distinct CDR3 sequences, around a fifth seen once. Sequencing used blood. Every receptor here comes from a woman between 65 and 79 years old with Graves' ophthalmopathy. Both conserved end residues are part of each CDR3. Fields, in order: V gene, J gene, clone size, CDR3 protein. Size values are once, few and many counts, or a class for expanded clones, and some rows have none.

>TRBV19|TRBJ1-5|few
CASTTQEAGQPQHF
>TRBV3-1|TRBJ1-2|.
CASSQDFSGIYTF
>TRBV5-4|TRBJ2-3|.
CASSLMVGGTSTDTQYF
>TRBV18|TRBJ1-2|few
CASSPRGRDTYGYTF
>TRBV5-1|TRBJ2-2|many
CASSLVGPGELFF
>TRBV7-6|TRBJ2-1|many
CASSLRTSGRPNEQFF
>TRBV11-2|TRBJ2-5|.
CASSRYRVLGETQYF
>TRBV5-4|TRBJ2-3|.
CASSLEQWASSDTQYF
>TRBV6-5|TRBJ2-5|.
CASSYSIPGGMETQYF
>TRBV7-2|TRBJ1-1|.
CASSIRQGGTEAFF
>TRBV7-9|TRBJ2-1|few
CASTTGGVEQFF
>TRBV4-1|TRBJ2-3|.
CASSHFGVVVTDTQYF
>TRBV11-3|TRBJ2-1|few
CASSLDAQDEQFF
>TRBV28|TRBJ1-3|.
CATAGNGNTIYF
>TRBV6-6|TRBJ2-1|many
CASSYDTGQGINNEQFF
>TRBV2|TRBJ2-3|.
CASSEGPWTSGVTDTQYF
>TRBV6-6|TRBJ2-2|.
CASSYRGPGELFF
>TRBV9|TRBJ2-7|few
CASSPPGGGPFYEQYF